The 17 T cell receptor beta chains presented below share a single source sample, sequenced in a study of blood T cell repertoires in COVID-19. TCRdb keeps only in-frame clones here, not all; method: immunoSEQ multiplex PCR. In the table there are fewer than 300,000 clones, about four fifths of which are singletons. The sequencing input was peripheral blood. The receptors derive from a man older than 75 with acute or convalescent COVID-19.

The rearrangement uses TRBV30 and TRBJ1-4, with 9 bases identical to TRBD1. There are 13 residues in the CDR3. Germline values: CDR1 GTSNPN, CDR2 SVGIG (reference sequence). J was trimmed by 8 bases and V by 6 bases; bases with no gene match: 7. CDR3 in amino acids: CACLRDRAEKLFF. The CDR3 DNA reads as TGTGCCTGCCTTAGGGACAGGGCCGAAAAACTGTTTTTT. The full variable domain, completed using reference TRBV30 and TRBJ1-4, is SQTIHQWPATLVQPVGSPLSLECTVEGTSNPNLYWYRQAAGRGLQLLFYSVGIGQISSEVPQNLSASRPQDRQFILSSKKLLLSDSGFYLCACLRDRAEKLFFGSGTQLSVL.

The chain is built from TRBV19 and TRBJ2-3; D is possibly TRBD1 (6 bases). The CDR3 consists of 16 residues. Trimming removed 3 bases at V and 7 bases at J, with 20 bases between. The germline gives CDR1 LNHDA, CDR2 SQIVND (reference sequence). The CDR3 bases are TGTGCCAGTAGTATTCAACCGACAGGCCCCCTCCATACGCAGTATTTT. Translated, it gives CASSIQPTGPLHTQYF.

This clone was seen more than once but under ten times. J is TRBJ2-7 and V is TRBV14; perhaps TRBD1 as D (7 bases). The CDR3 sequence is 14 residues long. The germline gives CDR1 SGHDN, CDR2 FVKESK. V lost 1 base, J lost 3 bases, and 10 bases lay in between. This chain's CDR3 is CASSQGQGGYEQYF. CDR3 bases: TGTGCCAGCAGCCAAGGACAGGGAGGCTACGAGCAGTACTTC.

The gene calls are TRBV6-5 and TRBJ2-2; 7 bases fit TRBD1. The CDR3 is 14 residues long. The V gene's germline CDR1 is MNHEY and CDR2 SVGAGI. V lost 4 bases and J lost 4; bases outside the gene matches: 3. The DNA for the CDR3 is TGTGCCAGCAGTTTGGCAGGGGGCACCGGGGAGCTGTTTTTT. This codes for CASSLAGGTGELFF.

The chain employs TRBV6-5 and TRBJ2-1; TRBD2 is a possible D gene (5 bases). The V end lost 8 bases, the J end lost 4 bases, and 18 bases lay between the germline ends. The CDR3 consists of 15 residues. Per germline, CDR1 MNHEY and CDR2 SVGAGI. The CDR3 sequence: CASQNGAAGYNEQFF. CDR3 nucleotide sequence: TGTGCCAGCCAAAATGGAGCGGCAGGATACAATGAGCAGTTCTTC.

This chain connects TRBV2 to TRBJ2-3; 7 bases fit TRBD2. Germline V gene data show CDR1 as SNHLY and CDR2 as FYNNEI. The trim removed 2 bases at V and 2 bases at J, leaving 4 bases unmatched. The CDR3 extends over 15 amino acids. The CDR3 loop reads CASSEQSGNTDTQYF. CDR3 DNA sequence: TGTGCCAGCAGTGAACAGAGCGGGAACACAGATACGCAGTATTTT.

This clone was found a few times. J is TRBJ2-1 and V is TRBV7-9; 12 nucleotides align to TRBD2. Trimming at V came to 0 bases and at J to 6 bases, leaving 6 bases not matched to a gene. Looked up from germline, CDR1 is SEHNR and CDR2 is FQNEAQ (reference sequence). The CDR3 length is 17 residues. The chain's CDR3 is CASSLAIRLAGVNEQFF. For the CDR3, the DNA is TGTGCCAGCAGCTTAGCCATTAGACTAGCGGGGGTCAATGAGCAGTTCTTC.

The J gene is TRBJ2-3, the V gene TRBV6-6, with 9 bases that match TRBD2. The CDR3 covers 15 residues. From germline, CDR1 is MNHNY and CDR2 SVGAGI (reference sequence). V lost 4 bases and J lost 6; bases outside the gene matches: 8. The CDR3 loop is CASSLASGARDTQYF. CDR3 DNA: TGTGCCAGCAGTTTGGCTAGCGGGGCGCGGGATACGCAGTATTTT.

The gene calls are TRBV27 and TRBJ2-1, with TRBD2 matching over 14 bases. Germline values: CDR1 MNHEY, CDR2 SMNVEV (reference sequence). V shed 6 bases, J shed 3 bases, and the junction held 7 bases outside the gene matches. This CDR3 has 17 amino acids. CDR3 in amino acids: CASRPTGTSGSYNEQFF. The CDR3 nucleotides are TGTGCCAGCAGGCCCACCGGGACTAGCGGGAGCTACAATGAGCAGTTCTTC.

A remark on this clone: Other nucleotide sequences in the sample specify the same CDR3. The chain employs TRBV18 and TRBJ2-7; TRBD2 is a possible D gene (6 bases). CDR3 length: 15 amino acids. Germline V lookup: CDR1 KGHSH, CDR2 LQKENI. V was cut by 2 bases and J by 2 bases, with 13 bases left in between. The CDR3 spells CASSPNRDSTYEQYF. CDR3 DNA: TGTGCCAGCTCACCAAATAGGGACTCTACCTACGAGCAGTACTTC.

The chain uses TRBV9 and TRBJ2-3; 12 bases match TRBD2. Germline trimming cut 0 bases from V and 1 base from J; bases unmatched to any gene: 9. Per the germline V gene, CDR1 is SGDLS and CDR2 is YYNGEE. This CDR3 is 19 amino acids long. CDR3 sequence (DNA): TGTGCCAGCAGCGTAGGTTCTAGCGGGGGGGCCCTCGGCACAGATACGCAGTATTTT. Protein product: CASSVGSSGGALGTDTQYF. Full variable domain (rest looked up from reference TRBV9 and TRBJ2-3): DSGVTQTPKHLITATGQRVTLRCSPRSGDLSVYWYQQSLDQGLQFLIQYYNGEERAKGNILERFSAQQFPDLHSELNLSSLELGDSALYFCASSVGSSGGALGTDTQYFGPGTRLTVL.

The chain couples TRBV25-1 to TRBJ1-4; possible D gene TRBD1, 5 bases. V was shortened by 5 bases and J by 4 bases, with 14 bases between the two germline ends. This CDR3 region has 15 residues. Looked up from germline, CDR1 is MGHDK and CDR2 is SYGVNS. The CDR3 nucleotides read TGTGCCAGCAGTACTCGGCGGGGGGGTAATGAAAAACTGTTTTTT. Translation gives CASSTRRGGNEKLFF.

CDR3 in amino acids: CASSPETGRGYTF. CDR3 nucleotides: TGTGCCAGTAGTCCCGAGACAGGGCGCGGCTACACCTTC. This chain uses TRBV19 with TRBJ1-2; 7 bases fit TRBD1. The V gene end was trimmed by 5 bases and the J gene end by 8 bases; junction bases not matched to a gene: 8. Germline CDR1 and CDR2: LNHDA and SQIVND (reference sequence). This CDR3 is built from 13 residues.

This clone has more than one count but fewer than ten. The V gene is TRBV19, the J gene TRBJ1-6, with 7 bases that match TRBD1. V lost 1 base and J lost 8; bases outside the gene matches: 11. The CDR3 spans 17 residues. CDR1 and CDR2 from the germline V gene are LNHDA and SQIVND (reference sequence). CDR3 DNA sequence: TGTGCCAGTAGTATAGGAAGCCCGGCAGGGGGTGATTCACCCCTCCACTTT. Translating it yields CASSIGSPAGGDSPLHF.

The chain uses TRBV28 and TRBJ1-6; 7 bases are shared with TRBD1. The CDR3 totals 14 residues. The V segment lost 6 bases and the J segment 10 bases; nucleotides outside the gene matches: 9. Germline CDR1 MDHEN, CDR2 SYDVKM. The CDR3 protein is CASSPGQGGSPLHF. DNA for the CDR3: TGTGCCAGCAGCCCCGGGCAGGGGGGATCACCCCTCCACTTT.

The V call is TRBV5-1, the J call TRBJ2-3; 8 bases line up with TRBD1. The V gene end was trimmed by 0 bases and the J gene end by 1 base; junction bases not matched to a gene: 1. This CDR3 spans 15 amino acids. Germline CDR1 reads SGHRS; CDR2 reads YFSETQ. The CDR3 here is CASSLEGQGTDTQYF. The CDR3 coding sequence is TGCGCCAGCAGCTTGGAGGGACAGGGCACAGATACGCAGTATTTT.

This clone was counted only a few times. CDR3 DNA: TGTGCCAGCAGCTTCTCGGGAACGTCTGGAAACACCATATATTTT. Amino acids: CASSFSGTSGNTIYF. This sequence joins TRBV7-8 and TRBJ1-3; D uncertain. Looked up from germline, CDR1 is SGHVS and CDR2 is FQNEAQ. The CDR3 sequence is 15 residues long. V lost 3 bases, J lost 1 base, and 10 bases lay in between.